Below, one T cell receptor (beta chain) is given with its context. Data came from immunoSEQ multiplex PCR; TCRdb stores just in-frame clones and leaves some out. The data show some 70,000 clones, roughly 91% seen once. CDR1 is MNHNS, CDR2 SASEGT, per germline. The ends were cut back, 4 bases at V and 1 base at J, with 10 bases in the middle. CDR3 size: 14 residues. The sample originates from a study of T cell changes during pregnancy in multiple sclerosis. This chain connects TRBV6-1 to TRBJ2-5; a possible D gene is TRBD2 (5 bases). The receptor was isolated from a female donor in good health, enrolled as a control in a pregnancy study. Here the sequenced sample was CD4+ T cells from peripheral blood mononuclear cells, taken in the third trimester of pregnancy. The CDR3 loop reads CASSAQEAQETQYF. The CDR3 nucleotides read TGTGCCAGCAGTGCCCAGGAGGCCCAAGAGACCCAGTACTTC.